This T cell receptor beta chain was captured in a study of blood T cells in healthy people across ages. Study results and limitations: The study regarded diversity estimates from one million T cells as underestimates. Donor CMV infection status was unknown, possibly confounding age-related changes in expanded clonotypes.

The authors drew around 11 milliliters of peripheral blood from each donor. Notes on this clonotype: The target antigen is unknown.

Combining a sample-barcoded 5' primer with a J-beta primer mix, a second PCR ran for roughly 7 to 12 cycles. TCRdb reprocessed the 5' RACE reads via MiXCR and lists one record per CDR3 protein. The sample lists about 1.6 million distinct CDR3 sequences; about 35% were seen once. Deletions cut 5 bases from V and 2 bases from J, with 6 bases between. CDR3 length: 12 amino acids. From germline, CDR1 is LNHNV and CDR2 YYDKDF (reference sequence). The chain combines TRBV15 with TRBJ1-2, with D possibly being TRBD1 (5 bases). The sequenced sample was blood. This sequence originates from a woman aged 25 to 39 in good health. CDR3 region: CATSAGNYGYTF. For the CDR3, the DNA is TGTGCCACCAGCGCAGGGAACTATGGCTACACCTTC.